This T cell receptor beta chain was retrieved from a study of T cell responses to AZD1222 COVID-19 vaccine listed by TCRdb under 2021. Concerning the study at large: AZD1222 recipients whose second dose came at about 4 weeks and those whose second dose came at about 12 weeks were combined into one group, since spike-specific TCR depth and breadth did not differ between the two schedules. A total of around 240 trial participants underwent TCR sequencing, of whom nearly 210 had received two doses of AZD1222 and approximately 25 had received two doses of the MenACWY control vaccine. Trial participants were enrolled into age subgroups of 18-55, 56-69 and 70-plus years, which contained approximately 150, 28 and 58 TCR-sequenced participants, respectively.

Comments on this clone: The antigen this receptor binds is unknown. Base qualities were left out, and no much larger clone turns up one base away.

For CDR1 and CDR2, the germline V gene lists ENHRY and SYGVKD. Trimming takes 8 bases off V and 6 bases off J; junction bases not matched to a gene: 1. The CDR3 numbers 11 residues from cysteine through phenylalanine. Kept here is only the CDR3 DNA, which spans 33 bases and is read in frame from base 1. The CDR3 regions of human TCRbeta chains were analyzed by immunosequencing. Regarding the original processing steps: Repertoire TCRs were matched against a reference library of SARS-CoV-2-specific TCRs generated with the MIRA antigen-specificity platform. Breadth meant the fraction of unique TCRs that were SARS-CoV-2-associated, whereas depth meant the fraction of total T cells that were SARS-CoV-2-associated. Using the MIRA data, each spike-specific TCR was assigned both to the spike region to which the TCR was reactive and to a CD4 or CD8 class. Log10-transformed breadth and depth values were compared by one-way ANOVA with Sidak's multiple comparisons tests. Entries here come from immuneACCESS through TCRdb and include only in-frame sequences with V and J called. Some clones fail to appear in such tables; in the studies checked, an unresolved V gene covers under half of the shortfall, and the cause of the remainder is unknown. V, J and clone size reflect that table, while D and trimming were determined from the DNA. The sample table lists some 170,000 clones, 85% to 95% of them with a count of one. The ten largest clonotypes hold 0.7% to 0.9% of the sample.

Per the publication, the time point label means: baseline before first vaccination. Vaccinee samples were obtained from the UK trials COV001 and COV002, which included a single-blind randomized controlled phase 2/3 trial of AZD1222 (ChAdOx1 nCoV-19) in healthy adults. For TCRbeta chain sequencing, PBMC samples from trial participants were taken at day 0 and at day 28 after the second dose. What the study reported, not specific to this receptor: After two AZD1222 doses, both the breadth and the depth of spike-specific TCRs were significantly higher than at day 0 and than in MenACWY recipients. Conclusions about previously exposed vaccinees are limited, since just six AZD1222 recipients were seropositive for SARS-CoV-2 at baseline. Participants were mostly white British and included more females than males, and it was suggested by the authors that clonal diversity may have been underestimated. The 56-69-year group was small, and its depth increase did not reach significance, likely because of low power. Because no day 14 peak-response samples were available, the repertoires could be characterized only after the peak T cell response. Vaccine-associated CD4 TCRs spanned the whole spike protein, with dominant responses in regions 160-218 and 743-854. Nearly half of unique spike-specific TCRs reportedly recognized epitopes outside regions mutated in the B.1.351 and B.1.1.7 variants.

This receptor was obtained from an adult in good health. The chain joins TRBV10-3 to TRBJ2-1, with 7 middle bases fitting TRBD2. Here the sequenced sample was peripheral blood, taken on day 0 of AZD1222 vaccination. The CDR3 in this case is CAIGRGNEQFF. The nucleotides read TGTGCCATCGGGAGGGGCAATGAGCAGTTCTTC.